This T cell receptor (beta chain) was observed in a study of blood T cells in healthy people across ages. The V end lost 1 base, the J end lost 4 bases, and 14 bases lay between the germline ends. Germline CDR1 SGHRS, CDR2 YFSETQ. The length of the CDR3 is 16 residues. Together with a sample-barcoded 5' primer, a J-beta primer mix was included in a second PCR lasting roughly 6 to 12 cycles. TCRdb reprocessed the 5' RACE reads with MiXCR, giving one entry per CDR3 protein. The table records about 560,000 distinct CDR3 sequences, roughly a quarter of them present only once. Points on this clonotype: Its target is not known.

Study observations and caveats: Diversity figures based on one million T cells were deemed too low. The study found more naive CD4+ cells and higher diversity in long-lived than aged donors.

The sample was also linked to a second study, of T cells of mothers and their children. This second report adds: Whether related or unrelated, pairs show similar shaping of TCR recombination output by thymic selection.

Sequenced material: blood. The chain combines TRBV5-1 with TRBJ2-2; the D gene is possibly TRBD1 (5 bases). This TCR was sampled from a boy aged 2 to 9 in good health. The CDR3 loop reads CASSLFRGRGTGELFF. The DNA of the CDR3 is TGCGCCAGCAGCTTGTTCCGCGGAAGGGGCACCGGGGAGCTGTTTTTT.